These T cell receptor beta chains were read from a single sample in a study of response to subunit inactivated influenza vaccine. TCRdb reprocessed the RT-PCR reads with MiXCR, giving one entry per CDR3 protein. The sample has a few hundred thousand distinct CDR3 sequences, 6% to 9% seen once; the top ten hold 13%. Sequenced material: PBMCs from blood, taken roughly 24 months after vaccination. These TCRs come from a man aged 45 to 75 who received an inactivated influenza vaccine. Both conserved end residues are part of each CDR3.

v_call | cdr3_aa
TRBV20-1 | CSARTGMGETQYF
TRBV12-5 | CASGLGTYSGVNQPQHF
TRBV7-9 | CASSLGADSAEAFF
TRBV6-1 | CASNTRGTSGGAGGEQFF
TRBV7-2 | CASSLVKFGTVSYEQYF
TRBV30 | CAWRSSGVTDTQYF
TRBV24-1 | CATSDPGTGDRADTQYF
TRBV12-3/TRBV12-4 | CASSLRDTSTGELFF
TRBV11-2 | CASSQGLAKNTGELFF
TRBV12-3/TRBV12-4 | CASSLRGPSSSGANVLTF
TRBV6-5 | CASRHSGTANTGELFF
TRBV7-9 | CASSWGGFGNEQFF
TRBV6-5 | CASSSVGASYNEQFF
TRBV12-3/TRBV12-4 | CASSLHKGDTEAFF
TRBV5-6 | CASSLHLTGPYEQYF
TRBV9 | CASSDGLAGVVETQYF
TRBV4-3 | CASSQKGGGQPQHF
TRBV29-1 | CSVPDTSSYEQYF
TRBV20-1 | CSARDKAPRAYNEQFF
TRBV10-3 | CATGTGDRSYEQYF
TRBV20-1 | CSATEVSYEQYF
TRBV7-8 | CASSLGSTGYNSPLHF
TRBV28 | CASNTKIMGVWRTYEQYF
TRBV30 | CAGSDSGNSPLHF
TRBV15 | CATSRAGTGEEQYF
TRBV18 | CASSPTDSYNEQFF
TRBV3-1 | CASSQTGQGNYEQYF
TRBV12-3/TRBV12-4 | CASSETGYEQYF
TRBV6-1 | CASRGLDSYNEQFF
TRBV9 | CASRRGNSGHSYEQYF
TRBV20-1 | CSARVIGTFETQYF
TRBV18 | CASSPASGGTTYNEQFF
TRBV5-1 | CASSRGPGLARETQYF
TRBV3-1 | CASSQEVSVEAFF
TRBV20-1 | CSASDRRNEQFF
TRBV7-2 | CATTGMLSTDTQYF
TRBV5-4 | CASSLFRGSYDEQFF
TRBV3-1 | CASSERTGRPEGNEQFF
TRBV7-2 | CASSPWGRTGELFF
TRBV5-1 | CASSLAPLGRGATDTQYF
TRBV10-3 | CAISEDRNYGYTF
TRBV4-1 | CASSQDPSGGKRDTQYF
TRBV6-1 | CASSARTANTEAFF
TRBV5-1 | CASSLRESAEAFF
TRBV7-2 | CASSSGARHEQYF
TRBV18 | CASSLLGQGLNTEAFF
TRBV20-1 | CSARQGFAKNIQYF
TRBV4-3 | CASSQDLAGHKETQYF
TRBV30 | CAWSAGPRRNQPQHF